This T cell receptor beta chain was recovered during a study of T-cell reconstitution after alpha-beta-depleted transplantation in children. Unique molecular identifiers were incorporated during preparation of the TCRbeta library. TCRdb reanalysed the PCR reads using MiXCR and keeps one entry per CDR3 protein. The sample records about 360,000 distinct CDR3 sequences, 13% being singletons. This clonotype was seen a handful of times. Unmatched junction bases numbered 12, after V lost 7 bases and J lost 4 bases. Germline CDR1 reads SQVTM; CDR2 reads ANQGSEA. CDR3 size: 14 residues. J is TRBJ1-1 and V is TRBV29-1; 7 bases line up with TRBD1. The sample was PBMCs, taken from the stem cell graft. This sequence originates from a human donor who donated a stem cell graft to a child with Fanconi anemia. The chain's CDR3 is CSAQGGIGRTEAFF. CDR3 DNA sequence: TGCAGCGCCCAGGGGGGGATCGGGCGCACTGAAGCTTTCTTT.